Following are 20 T cell receptor beta chains from one sample sequenced in a study of blood T cell repertoires in COVID-19. Method: immunoSEQ multiplex PCR; TCRdb's copy keeps in-frame clones and lacks some. The table includes 150,000 to 200,000 clones, less than 80% detected once. Material: PBMCs or T cells enriched from blood (not recorded which). These receptors were obtained from a woman in her 70s in a cohort exposed to, infected with or recovered from COVID-19 (not recorded which).

The V and J genes are TRBV5-1 and TRBJ2-1, with D hard to call. Deletions cut 3 bases from V and 3 bases from J, with 10 bases between. Germline V gene data show CDR1 as SGHRS and CDR2 as YFSETQ. This CDR3 comprises 14 residues. The DNA of the CDR3 is TGCGCCAGCAGCTGGGCCCCGATCTACAATGAGCAGTTCTTC. As protein: CASSWAPIYNEQFF. Supplemented by reference TRBV5-1 and TRBJ2-1, the full variable domain reads KAGVTQTPRYLIKTRGQQVTLSCSPISGHRSVSWYQQTPGQGLQFLFEYFSETQRNKGNFPGRFSGRQFSNSRSEMNVSTLELGDSALYLCASSWAPIYNEQFFGPGTRLTVL.

The chain links TRBV7-9 to TRBJ2-2; 7 bases are shared with TRBD2. The CDR3 has 15 residues. The V gene end was trimmed by 5 bases and the J gene end by 1 base; junction bases not matched to a gene: 4. From germline, CDR1 is SEHNR and CDR2 FQNEAQ (reference sequence). DNA of the CDR3: TGTGCCAGCAGCCGCGGACTAGAGAACACCGGGGAGCTGTTTTTT. This gives the protein CASSRGLENTGELFF. Supplemented by reference TRBV7-9 and TRBJ2-2, the full variable domain reads DTGVSQNPRHKITKRGQNVTFRCDPISEHNRLYWYRQTLGQGPEFLTYFQNEAQLEKSRLLSDRFSAERPKGSFSTLEIQRTEQGDSAMYLCASSRGLENTGELFFGEGSRLTVL.

The chain links TRBV28 to TRBJ1-5; D may be TRBD1 (6 bases). Trimming removed 6 bases at V and 2 bases at J, with 20 bases between. The CDR3 is 17 residues long. Germline V gives CDR1 MDHEN, CDR2 SYDVKM. CDR3 coding DNA: TGTGCCAGCAGACCAAGGGGGGGGAGATCGGGCAATCAGCCCCAGCATTTT. Amino acids: CASRPRGGRSGNQPQHF.

The chain employs TRBV9 and TRBJ2-2; no clear D gene. CDR3 length: 14 residues. Germline-derived CDR1 and CDR2 are SGDLS and YYNGEE. Trimming pared 0 bases from V and 3 bases from J, leaving 6 bases between. This CDR3 reads CASSVGGDTGELFF. The CDR3 coding sequence is TGTGCCAGCAGCGTAGGTGGAGACACCGGGGAGCTGTTTTTT.

The chain uses TRBV27 and TRBJ2-2, with 9 bases identical to TRBD1. The V segment lost 4 bases and the J segment 7 bases; nucleotides outside the gene matches: 10. Germline-derived CDR1 and CDR2 are MNHEY and SMNVEV (reference sequence). This CDR3 spans 16 amino acids. The CDR3 loop is CASSSTRTGAIGELFF. The CDR3 DNA sequence: TGTGCCAGCAGTTCGACCCGGACAGGGGCAATCGGGGAGCTGTTTTTT.

This clone was recorded once. This rearrangement joins TRBV30 to TRBJ1-5, with TRBD1 as a possible D gene (6 bases). The V and J ends lost 5 bases and 1 base respectively, with 18 bases between them. Germline V lookup: CDR1 GTSNPN, CDR2 SVGIG (reference sequence). CDR3 length equals 16 residues. The CDR3 protein is CAWGDVDSLSNQPQHF. The CDR3 coding sequence is TGTGCCTGGGGAGATGTGGACAGTTTGAGCAATCAGCCCCAGCATTTT.

This clone was observed a few times. The rearrangement links TRBV13 to TRBJ1-2, with TRBD1 matching over 11 bases. The CDR3 is 14 amino acids. The V gene's germline CDR1 is PRHDT and CDR2 FYEKMQ (reference sequence). The V and J ends lost 4 bases and 8 bases, in that order; junction bases with no gene match: 6. CDR3 nucleotide sequence: TGTGCCAGCAGCTCCTGGACAGGGGGCATCGGCTACACCTTC. Translated, it gives CASSSWTGGIGYTF.

The chain is built from TRBV28 and TRBJ2-7; 7 bases map to TRBD1. The V and J ends lost 6 bases and 0 bases, in that order; junction bases with no gene match: 5. Germline values: CDR1 MDHEN, CDR2 SYDVKM. This CDR3 region has 14 residues. CDR3 bases: TGTGCCAGCAGGCTCCGGGACAGCTCCTACGAGCAGTACTTC. Residues: CASRLRDSSYEQYF.

The CDR3 spells CASSLDISQPQHF. The DNA for the CDR3 is TGTGCCAGCAGCTTGGACATCAGCCAGCCCCAGCATTTT. V usage is TRBV11-1 and J usage is TRBJ1-5; TRBD1 is a possible D gene (5 bases). The CDR3 is 13 residues long. Trimming took off 3 bases at V and 7 bases at J, with 10 bases between the two ends. CDR1 and CDR2 from the germline V gene are SGHAT and FQDESV (reference sequence).

This chain links TRBV27 with TRBJ2-1; the match to TRBD1 covers 9 bases. Trimming removed 3 bases from V and 9 bases from J; junction bases left unmatched: 21. Germline loops: CDR1 MNHEY, CDR2 SMNVEV (reference sequence). This CDR3 region has 19 residues. CDR3 DNA: TGTGCCAGCAGTTTCTTATCCCCATTACCGGGACAGGGTCACGTTGAGCAGTTCTTC. Translation: CASSFLSPLPGQGHVEQFF.

This sequence joins TRBV29-1 and TRBJ1-6, with D maybe TRBD1 (6 bases). The CDR3 sequence is 15 residues long. Trimming took 0 bases from V and 7 from J, leaving 13 bases between them. Germline-derived CDR1 and CDR2 are SQVTM and ANQGSEA. CDR3 region: CSVEDRGAGNSPLHF. As DNA, the CDR3 is TGCAGCGTTGAAGATCGGGGGGCCGGCAATTCACCCCTCCACTTT.

This clone has only a few counts. The chain recombines TRBV10-2 with TRBJ2-1; a possible D gene is TRBD2 (7 bases). Germline-derived CDR1 and CDR2 are WSHSY and SAAADI. CDR3 length: 13 residues. Trimming removed 6 bases at V and 10 bases at J, with 16 bases between. CDR3 DNA: TGCGCCAGCAGCCCGGGCGGGGGCAACGAGCAGTTCTTC. Translation gives CASSPGGGNEQFF.

The chain joins TRBV11-1 to TRBJ1-2; TRBD1 agrees at 10 bases. Unmatched junction bases numbered 4, after V lost 5 bases and J lost 1 base. CDR3 length equals 15 residues. Germline V lookup: CDR1 SGHAT, CDR2 FQDESV (reference sequence). CDR3 sequence reads: CASSVGQGFNYGYTF. The CDR3 bases are TGTGCCAGCAGCGTGGGACAGGGGTTTAACTATGGCTACACCTTC.

This clone turned up a few times. The chain couples TRBV28 to TRBJ1-5; no clear D. The CDR3 sequence is 15 residues long. With 6 bases removed from V and 7 bases from J, the gap between germline ends came to 19 bases. Germline loops: CDR1 MDHEN, CDR2 SYDVKM. CDR3 sequence: CASSSKREGTQPQHF. The CDR3 region has the DNA TGTGCCAGCAGCTCGAAACGGGAGGGTACCCAGCCCCAGCATTTT.

This chain connects TRBV7-9 to TRBJ2-5; TRBD2 matches 8 bases. V gave up 5 bases and J gave up 2 bases; unmatched junction bases: 13. The CDR3 covers 17 residues. The germline CDR1 and CDR2 sequences are SEHNR and FQNEAQ (reference sequence). CDR3 amino acids: CASSPRLALLRQETQYF. CDR3 bases: TGTGCCAGCAGCCCGAGACTAGCGCTACTGAGGCAAGAGACCCAGTACTTC. Full variable domain (outside the CDR3, taken from reference TRBV7-9 and TRBJ2-5): DTGVSQNPRHKITKRGQNVTFRCDPISEHNRLYWYRQTLGQGPEFLTYFQNEAQLEKSRLLSDRFSAERPKGSFSTLEIQRTEQGDSAMYLCASSPRLALLRQETQYFGPGTRLLVL.

The rearrangement joins TRBV4-1 to TRBJ2-3; TRBD1 matches 9 bases. CDR1 MGHRA and CDR2 YSYEKL come from the germline V gene. The CDR3 covers 16 residues. The junction had 11 bases not matched to a gene; V was cut back by 6 bases and J by 4 bases. For the CDR3, the DNA is TGCGCCAGCAGACCCGGGACAGGGAGAAAGGCAGATACGCAGTATTTT. It yields the protein CASRPGTGRKADTQYF.

The V gene is TRBV5-1, the J gene TRBJ2-1; perhaps TRBD2 as D (5 bases). V was pared by 4 bases and J by 2 bases, with 13 bases between. Germline CDR1 and CDR2: SGHRS and YFSETQ. The CDR3 runs to 15 residues. The CDR3 nucleotides read TGCGCCAGCAGCGCTGTACTAGAAACCTACAATGAGCAGTTCTTC. It codes for CASSAVLETYNEQFF.

This chain links TRBV4-2 with TRBJ1-3, with D unclear. Between the trimmed V and J ends, which lost 0 bases and 2 bases, there was a span of 8 bases. Germline CDR1 is LGHNA and CDR2 is YNFKEQ. The CDR3 covers 15 residues. DNA of the CDR3: TGTGCCAGCAGCCAAGAGGCCACACCTGGAAACACCATATATTTT. It specifies CASSQEATPGNTIYF.

This CDR3 reads CSASDGRLQETQYF. CDR3 DNA: TGCAGTGCTAGTGACGGGAGGCTCCAAGAGACCCAGTACTTC. The chain is built from TRBV20-1 and TRBJ2-5, with 7 bases matching TRBD2. The trim removed 3 bases at V and 1 base at J, leaving 5 bases unmatched. CDR1 and CDR2 (germline): DFQATT, SNEGSKA (reference sequence). The CDR3 consists of 14 residues.

This clone was counted between two and nine times. This sequence joins TRBV5-8 and TRBJ2-4; 12 nucleotides align to TRBD1. The CDR3 length is 17 residues. With 0 bases clipped from V and 5 bases from J, the junction kept 6 bases outside the gene matches. Germline V gives CDR1 SGHTS, CDR2 YDEGEE. CDR3: CASSLVGTGGAENIQYF. CDR3 bases: TGTGCCAGCAGCTTGGTGGGGACAGGGGGCGCGGAAAACATTCAGTACTTC.